This T cell receptor beta chain was recorded in a study of blood T cell repertoires in COVID-19. In the study's own analysis: From reference gene primer amplification, estimates of nucleated cell counts were derived. Generated by immunoSEQ multiplex PCR, the TCRdb table keeps only in-frame clones and is missing some. V and J calls and clone size come straight from that table; D and trimming were deduced from the DNA. In the table there are 140,000 or so clones, 60% to 85% of which are singletons. CDR3 length: 14 amino acids. V was pared by 5 bases and J by 0 bases, with 8 bases between. Germline CDR1 LNHNV, CDR2 YYDKDF (reference sequence).

Sequenced input: peripheral blood. This sequence was found in a man aged 45-65 years with acute or convalescent COVID-19. The chain links TRBV15 to TRBJ1-5; D might be TRBD1 (5 bases). The CDR3 region has the DNA TGTGCCACCAGCCCAGGGAATAGCAATCAGCCCCAGCATTTT. It specifies CATSPGNSNQPQHF.